This T cell receptor beta chain was profiled in a study of blood T cell repertoires in COVID-19. This table comes from immunoSEQ multiplex PCR, and its TCRdb copy is limited to in-frame clones, with some not included. The profile shows over 110,000 clones, over 70% of them singletons. CDR1 LNHNV and CDR2 YYDKDF come from the germline V gene (reference sequence). V shed 0 bases and J 6 bases; nucleotides not matched to a gene: 12. The CDR3 is made up of 18 amino acids. Sequenced sample: peripheral blood. J is TRBJ2-1 and V is TRBV15; 9 nucleotides match TRBD1. The TCR comes from a man aged 65 to 79 who had recovered from COVID-19. The CDR3 sequence is CATSRDWRTGTGINEQFF. The CDR3 DNA follows: TGTGCCACCAGCAGAGATTGGCGGACCGGGACAGGGATCAATGAGCAGTTCTTC.